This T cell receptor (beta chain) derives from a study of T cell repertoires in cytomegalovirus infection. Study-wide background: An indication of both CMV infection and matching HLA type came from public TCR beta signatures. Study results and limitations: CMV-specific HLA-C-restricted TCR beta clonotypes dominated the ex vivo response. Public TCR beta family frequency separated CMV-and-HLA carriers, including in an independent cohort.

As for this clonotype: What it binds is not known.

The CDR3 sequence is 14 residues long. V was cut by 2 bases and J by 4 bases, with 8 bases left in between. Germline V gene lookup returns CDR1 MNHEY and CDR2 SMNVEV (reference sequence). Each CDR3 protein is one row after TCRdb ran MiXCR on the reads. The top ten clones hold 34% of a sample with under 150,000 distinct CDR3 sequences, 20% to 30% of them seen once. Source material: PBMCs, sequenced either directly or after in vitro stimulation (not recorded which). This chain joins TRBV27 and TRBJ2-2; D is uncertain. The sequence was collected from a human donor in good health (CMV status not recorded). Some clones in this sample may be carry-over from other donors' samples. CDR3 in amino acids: CASSLVFGTGELFF. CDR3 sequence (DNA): TGTGCCAGCAGTTTAGTGTTTGGCACCGGGGAGCTGTTTTTT.